Each of the 11 T cell receptor beta chains below was sequenced from the same sample in a study of identical twins. TCRdb used MiXCR to reprocess the 5' RACE reads, holding one entry per CDR3 protein. The profile covers 700,000 or so distinct CDR3 sequences, with roughly 20% appearing a single time and roughly 4.3% taken by the ten largest. The same data also contributed to another study, on T cells expressing NK-cell markers.

Input material: PBMCs. These receptors all come from a woman aged 18 to 35 in good health.

This clonotype was observed a handful of times. The J gene is TRBJ2-3, the V gene TRBV20-1; maybe TRBD2 (6 bases). This CDR3 comprises 17 residues. With 2 bases removed from V and 0 bases from J, the gap between germline ends came to 18 bases. Per germline, CDR1 DFQATT and CDR2 SNEGSKA (reference sequence). The CDR3 region has the DNA TGCAGTGCTAGAAAGGAGGGGCGGGTTACTAGCACAGATACGCAGTATTTT. Translated, it gives CSARKEGRVTSTDTQYF.

The count of this clonotype is one. The chain has TRBV6-1 and TRBJ2-2; 8 positions match TRBD2. J was trimmed by 0 bases and V by 6 bases; bases with no gene match: 6. CDR1 and CDR2 from the germline V gene are MNHNS and SASEGT. The CDR3 has 16 residues. This CDR3 is CASSKAGVPNTGELFF. The DNA for the CDR3 is TGTGCCAGCAGCAAAGCGGGAGTCCCGAACACCGGGGAGCTGTTTTTT.

The gene calls are TRBV5-6 and TRBJ2-2; D is ambiguous. Germline assignment: CDR1 SGHDT and CDR2 YYEEEE. The ends were cut back, 0 bases at V and 4 bases at J, with 13 bases in the middle. This CDR3 is 16 amino acids long. CDR3 loop: CASSLVGFPPTGELFF. Written as DNA, the CDR3 is TGTGCCAGCAGCTTGGTGGGCTTTCCGCCCACCGGGGAGCTGTTTTTT.

The V call is TRBV15, the J call TRBJ1-1, with D uncertain. The CDR3 has 14 amino acids. Germline assignment: CDR1 LNHNV and CDR2 YYDKDF (reference sequence). V was clipped by 4 bases and J by 1 base, with 10 bases between them. The CDR3 region has the DNA TGTGCCACCAGCACCCCACCGGCGAACACTGAAGCTTTCTTT. Translating gives CATSTPPANTEAFF.

This clonotype showed up just a few times. CDR3: CSARVASGWDEQYF. The CDR3 region has the DNA TGCAGTGCTAGAGTGGCTAGCGGATGGGACGAGCAGTACTTC. The chain has TRBV20-1 and TRBJ2-7; 7 bases fit TRBD2. The germline CDR1 and CDR2 sequences are DFQATT and SNEGSKA (reference sequence). This CDR3 contains 14 residues. V shed 1 base and J 5 bases; nucleotides not matched to a gene: 8.

V gene TRBV15 combines with J gene TRBJ2-7; D remains ambiguous. The CDR3 contains 13 residues. Germline V CDR1 and CDR2: LNHNV, YYDKDF (reference sequence). Trimming stripped 5 bases from V and 1 base from J, with 9 bases between. The CDR3, as DNA: TGTGCCACCAGCGCCCGGGCGTCCTACGAGCAGTACTTC. Its protein product is CATSARASYEQYF. The full variable domain, its missing parts supplied by reference TRBV15 and TRBJ2-7, is DAMVIQNPRYQVTQFGKPVTLSCSQTLNHNVMYWYQQKSSQAPKLLFHYYDKDFNNEADTPDNFQSRRPNTSFCFLDIRSPGLGDTAMYLCATSARASYEQYFGPGTRLTVT.

CDR3 sequence reads: CASSLIQPDEQFF. CDR3 sequence (DNA): TGTGCCAGCAGTTTAATCCAGCCCGATGAGCAGTTCTTC. This rearrangement joins TRBV12-3 or TRBV12-4 to TRBJ2-1; unclear D gene. With 2 bases removed from V and 8 bases from J, the gap between germline ends came to 10 bases. This CDR3 has 13 residues.

This clonotype was seen at least ten times. A junction boundary mismatches the germline segment, possibly from a read error. The chain has TRBV12-3 or TRBV12-4 and TRBJ2-7; D is undetermined. This CDR3 has 12 amino acids. CDR3 sequence reads: CASSLVTYEQYF. The CDR3 DNA follows: TGTGCCAGCAGCTTAGTGACCTACGAGCAGTACTTC.

This clonotype was seen a handful of times. The chain employs TRBV7-2 and TRBJ1-1, with a tentative D call TRBD1 (5 bases). The germline CDR1 and CDR2 sequences are SGHTA and FQGNSA. This CDR3 spans 14 amino acids. V lost 0 bases and J 3 bases, leaving 8 bases between the germline ends. CDR3 loop: CASSLARDDTEAFF. DNA of the CDR3: TGTGCCAGCAGCTTAGCCCGGGACGACACTGAAGCTTTCTTT. Supplemented by reference TRBV7-2 and TRBJ1-1, the full variable domain reads GAGVSQSPSNKVTEKGKDVELRCDPISGHTALYWYRQSLGQGLEFLIYFQGNSAPDKSGLPSDRFSAERTGGSVSTLTIQRTQQEDSAVYLCASSLARDDTEAFFGQGTRLTVV.

This clonotype was detected a few times. The V and J genes are TRBV10-2 and TRBJ2-7; D not resolved. This CDR3 contains 16 residues. V was cut by 8 bases and J by 0 bases, with 20 bases left in between. Looked up from germline, CDR1 is WSHSY and CDR2 is SAAADI. CDR3 sequence: CASGDGSAITSYEQYF. The CDR3 nucleotides read TGCGCCAGCGGCGACGGTTCCGCCATCACCTCCTACGAGCAGTACTTC.

This clonotype was picked up a small number of times. The chain joins TRBV6-1 to TRBJ2-1, with D tentatively TRBD2 (6 bases). The CDR3 spans 16 residues. V lost 5 bases and J lost 5, with 19 bases in between. Germline V gene lookup returns CDR1 MNHNS and CDR2 SASEGT. Here the CDR3 DNA reads TGTGCCAGCAGTCCGTTGTGGCTCCGGGGGAACAATGAGCAGTTCTTC. As protein: CASSPLWLRGNNEQFF.